This record looks at one TCR beta chain sequence and its context. CDR3 length equals 13 residues. V lost 0 bases and J lost 8, with 11 bases in between. Germline CDR1 is SGHNT and CDR2 is YYREEE (reference sequence). This sample was included in a study of T cell responses to AZD1222 COVID-19 vaccine. Profiling relied on immunoSEQ multiplex PCR, and the TCRdb table lists in-frame clones only, not all of them. The sample contains 110,000 to 150,000 clones, nearly 95% of which appear only once. The material was peripheral blood, obtained on day 0 of AZD1222 vaccination. The chain couples TRBV5-4 to TRBJ1-2, with TRBD1 as a possible D gene (5 bases). This TCR was sampled from an adult in good health. CDR3 nucleotide sequence: TGTGCCAGCAGCTTGGAAAGGGGAGGGGGCTACACCTTC. It specifies CASSLERGGGYTF.